The source of this TCR beta chain is a study of glioma-infiltrating T cells. Germline V gene sequence: CDR1 MNHEY, CDR2 SMNVEV (reference sequence). Trimming cost V 5 bases and J 2 bases; bases outside gene matches: 4. The CDR3 totals 16 residues. Amplification of TCR alpha and beta CDR3 regions from RNA used iRepertoire nested multiplex PCR. TCRdb reanalysed the multiplex PCR reads using MiXCR and keeps one entry per CDR3 protein. The sample holds 150,000 to 200,000 distinct CDR3 sequences, around 42% seen once. This clonotype was seen many times. Its target is not known. Overall study results and limits: Tissue and blood shared very few CDR3 sequences.

The specimen sequenced was glioma tissue, nonneoplastic brain tissue, or PBMCs (not recorded which). The chain combines TRBV27 with TRBJ2-3; 13 bases are shared with TRBD2. This receptor was taken from a human donor with low-grade glioma or glioblastoma, undergoing nonglioma brain surgery, or in good health (not recorded which). As DNA, the CDR3 is TGTGCCAGCAGTCCCGGACTAGCGGGAGCCACAGATACGCAGTATTTT. Protein: CASSPGLAGATDTQYF.